This TCR beta chain was obtained from a study of T cell changes during pregnancy in multiple sclerosis. J was trimmed by 4 bases and V by 2 bases; bases with no gene match: 5. The germline V gene has CDR1 PRHDT and CDR2 FYEKMQ (reference sequence). The CDR3 is made up of 15 amino acids. Repertoires were generated with immunoSEQ multiplex PCR, while TCRdb's copy carries only in-frame clones and drops some. The table records 70,000 to 75,000 clones, about 92% of them present only once. Sequenced material: peripheral blood, taken before pregnancy. The TCR was taken from a female donor with multiple sclerosis, enrolled in a pregnancy study. The gene calls are TRBV13 and TRBJ2-1; 7 bases align to TRBD1. The CDR3 protein is CASSLWGRGYNEQFF. The CDR3 DNA sequence: TGTGCCAGCAGCTTATGGGGCAGGGGGTACAATGAGCAGTTCTTC.